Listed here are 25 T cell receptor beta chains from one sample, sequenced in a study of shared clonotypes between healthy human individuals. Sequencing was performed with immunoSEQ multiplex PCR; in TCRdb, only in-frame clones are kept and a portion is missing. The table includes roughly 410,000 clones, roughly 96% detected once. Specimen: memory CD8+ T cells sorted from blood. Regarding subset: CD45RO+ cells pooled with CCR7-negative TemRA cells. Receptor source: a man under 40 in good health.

CDR3 nucleotide sequence: TGTGCCAGCAGCTTTACAGGGGAGGGCGAGCAGTACTTC. It is translated as CASSFTGEGEQYF. V usage is TRBV5-4 and J usage is TRBJ2-7; D may match TRBD1 or TRBD2 (7 bases each). V dropped 2 bases and J dropped 6 bases, with 12 bases sitting between them. Looked up from germline, CDR1 is SGHNT and CDR2 is YYREEE (reference sequence). CDR3 length: 13 amino acids.

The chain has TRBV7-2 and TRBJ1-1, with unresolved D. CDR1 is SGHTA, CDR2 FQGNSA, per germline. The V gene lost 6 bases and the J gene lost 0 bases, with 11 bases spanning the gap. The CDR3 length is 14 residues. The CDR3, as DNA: TGTGCCAGCAGTTTTAATGGGATGAACACTGAAGCTTTCTTT. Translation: CASSFNGMNTEAFF.

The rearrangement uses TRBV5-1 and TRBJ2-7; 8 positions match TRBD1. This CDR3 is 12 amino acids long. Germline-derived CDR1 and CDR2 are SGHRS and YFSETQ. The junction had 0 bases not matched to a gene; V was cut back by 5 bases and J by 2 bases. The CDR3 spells CASRQGAYEQYF. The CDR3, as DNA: TGCGCCAGCAGACAGGGGGCCTACGAGCAGTACTTC.

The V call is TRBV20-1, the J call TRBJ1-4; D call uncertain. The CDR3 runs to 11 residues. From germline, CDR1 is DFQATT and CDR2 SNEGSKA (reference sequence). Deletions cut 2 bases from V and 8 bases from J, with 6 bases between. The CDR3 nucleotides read TGCAGTGCTAGAATGCGGGAAAAACTGTTTTTT. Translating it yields CSARMREKLFF.

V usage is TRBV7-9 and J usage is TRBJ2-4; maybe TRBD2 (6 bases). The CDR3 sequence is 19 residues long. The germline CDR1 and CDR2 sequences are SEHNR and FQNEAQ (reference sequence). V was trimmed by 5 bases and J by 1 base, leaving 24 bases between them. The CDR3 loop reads CASSARLEFDLRAKNIQYF. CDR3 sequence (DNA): TGTGCCAGCAGCGCCCGACTAGAGTTCGATCTAAGGGCCAAAAACATTCAGTACTTC. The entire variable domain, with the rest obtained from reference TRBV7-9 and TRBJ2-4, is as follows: DTGVSQNPRHKITKRGQNVTFRCDPISEHNRLYWYRQTLGQGPEFLTYFQNEAQLEKSRLLSDRFSAERPKGSFSTLEIQRTEQGDSAMYLCASSARLEFDLRAKNIQYFGAGTRLSVL.

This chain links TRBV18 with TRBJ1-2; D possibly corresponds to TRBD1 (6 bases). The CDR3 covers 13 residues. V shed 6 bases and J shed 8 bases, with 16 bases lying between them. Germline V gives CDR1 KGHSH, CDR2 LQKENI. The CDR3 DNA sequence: TGTGCCAGCTCTCCTAGTGCAGGGGACGGCTACACCTTC. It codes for CASSPSAGDGYTF.

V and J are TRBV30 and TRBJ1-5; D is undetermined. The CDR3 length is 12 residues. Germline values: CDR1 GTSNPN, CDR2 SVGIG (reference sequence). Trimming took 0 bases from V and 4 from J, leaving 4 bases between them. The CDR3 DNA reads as TGTGCCTGGAGTGTACTGAATCAGCCCCAGCATTTT. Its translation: CAWSVLNQPQHF.

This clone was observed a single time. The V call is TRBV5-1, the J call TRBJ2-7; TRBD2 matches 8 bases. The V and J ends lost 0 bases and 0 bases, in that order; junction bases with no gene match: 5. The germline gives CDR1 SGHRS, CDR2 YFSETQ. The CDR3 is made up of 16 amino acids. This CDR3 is CASSLVTSGFSYEQYF. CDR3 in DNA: TGCGCCAGCAGCTTGGTCACTAGCGGTTTCTCCTACGAGCAGTACTTC.

The CDR3 bases are TGCGCCACCGCTACGACGAGCGGGAGGGACGAGCAGTACTTC. It translates to CATATTSGRDEQYF. The rearrangement uses TRBV5-1 and TRBJ2-7; 10 bases fit TRBD2. The CDR3 is made up of 14 amino acids. V gave up 9 bases and J gave up 5 bases; unmatched junction bases: 11. CDR1 SGHRS and CDR2 YFSETQ come from the germline V gene.

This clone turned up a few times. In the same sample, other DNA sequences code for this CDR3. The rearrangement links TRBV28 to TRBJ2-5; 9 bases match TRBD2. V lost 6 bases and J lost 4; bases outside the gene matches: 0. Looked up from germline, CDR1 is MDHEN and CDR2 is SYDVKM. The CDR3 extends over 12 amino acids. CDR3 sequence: CASRLAGETQYF. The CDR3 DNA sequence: TGTGCCAGCAGACTAGCGGGAGAGACCCAGTACTTC.

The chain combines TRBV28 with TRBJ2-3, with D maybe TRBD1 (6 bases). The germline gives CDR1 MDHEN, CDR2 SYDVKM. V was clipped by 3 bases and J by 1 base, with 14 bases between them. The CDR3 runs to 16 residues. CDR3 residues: CASSFLRAGGTDTQYF. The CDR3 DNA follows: TGTGCCAGCAGTTTCTTGCGGGCAGGGGGCACAGATACGCAGTATTTT. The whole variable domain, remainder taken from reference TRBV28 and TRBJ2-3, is DVKVTQSSRYLVKRTGEKVFLECVQDMDHENMFWYRQDPGLGLRLIYFSYDVKMKEKGDIPEGYSVSREKKERFSLILESASTNQTSMYLCASSFLRAGGTDTQYFGPGTRLTVL.

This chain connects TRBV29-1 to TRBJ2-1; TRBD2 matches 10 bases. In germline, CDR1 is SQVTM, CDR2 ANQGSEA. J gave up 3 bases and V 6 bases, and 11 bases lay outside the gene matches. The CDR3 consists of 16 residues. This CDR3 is CSVRGASGSYYNEQFF. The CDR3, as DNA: TGCAGCGTGAGGGGGGCTAGCGGGAGCTACTACAATGAGCAGTTCTTC.

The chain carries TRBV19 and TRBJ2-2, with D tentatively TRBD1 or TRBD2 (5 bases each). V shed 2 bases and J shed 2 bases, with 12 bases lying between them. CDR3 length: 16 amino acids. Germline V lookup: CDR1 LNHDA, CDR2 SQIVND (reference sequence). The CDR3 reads CASSIIGTLNTGELFF. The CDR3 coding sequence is TGTGCCAGTAGTATAATCGGGACCCTAAACACCGGGGAGCTGTTTTTT.

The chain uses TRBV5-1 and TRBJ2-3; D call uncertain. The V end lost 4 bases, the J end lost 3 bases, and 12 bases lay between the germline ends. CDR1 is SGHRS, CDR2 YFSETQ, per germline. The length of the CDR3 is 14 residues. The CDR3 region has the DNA TGCGCCAGCAGCGTGACCGAGCGTACAGATACGCAGTATTTT. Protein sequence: CASSVTERTDTQYF.

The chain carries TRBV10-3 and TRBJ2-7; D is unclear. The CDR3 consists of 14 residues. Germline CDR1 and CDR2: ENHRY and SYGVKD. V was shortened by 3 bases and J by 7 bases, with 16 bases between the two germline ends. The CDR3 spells CAISDSARLEEQYF. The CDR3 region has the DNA TGTGCCATCAGTGATTCTGCCCGCCTGGAGGAGCAGTACTTC.

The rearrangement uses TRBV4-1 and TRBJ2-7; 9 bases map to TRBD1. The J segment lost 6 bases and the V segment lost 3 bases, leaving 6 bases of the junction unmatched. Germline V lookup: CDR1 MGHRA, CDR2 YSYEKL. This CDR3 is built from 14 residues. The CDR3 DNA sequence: TGCGCCAGCAGCCATCCGGGACAGGGAGGCGAGCAGTACTTC. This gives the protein CASSHPGQGGEQYF.

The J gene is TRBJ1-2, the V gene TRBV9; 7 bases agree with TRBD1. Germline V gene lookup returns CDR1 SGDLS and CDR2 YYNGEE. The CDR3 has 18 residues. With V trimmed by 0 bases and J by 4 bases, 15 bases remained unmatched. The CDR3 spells CASSVDVSGQLASYGYTF. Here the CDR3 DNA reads TGTGCCAGCAGCGTAGATGTCTCGGGACAGCTAGCTTCCTATGGCTACACCTTC.

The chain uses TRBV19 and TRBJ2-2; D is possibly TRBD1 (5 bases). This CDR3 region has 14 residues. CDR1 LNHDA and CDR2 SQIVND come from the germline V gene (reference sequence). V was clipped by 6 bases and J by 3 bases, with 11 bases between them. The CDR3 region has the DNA TGTGCCAGTAGCCTTTCAGGGTACACCGGGGAGCTGTTTTTT. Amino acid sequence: CASSLSGYTGELFF.

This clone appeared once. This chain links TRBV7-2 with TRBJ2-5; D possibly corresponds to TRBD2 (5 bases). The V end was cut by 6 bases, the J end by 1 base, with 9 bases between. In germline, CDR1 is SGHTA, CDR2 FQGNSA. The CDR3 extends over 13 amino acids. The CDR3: CASRTTLQETQYF. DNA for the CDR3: TGTGCCAGCAGGACTACCCTCCAAGAGACCCAGTACTTC.

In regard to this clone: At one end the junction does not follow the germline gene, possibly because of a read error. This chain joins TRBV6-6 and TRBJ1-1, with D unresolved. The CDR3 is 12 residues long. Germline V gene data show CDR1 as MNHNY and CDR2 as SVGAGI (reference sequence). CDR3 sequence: CASSDSSTEAFF. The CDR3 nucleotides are TGTGCCAGCAGTGACTCGAGCACTGAAGCTTTCTTT.

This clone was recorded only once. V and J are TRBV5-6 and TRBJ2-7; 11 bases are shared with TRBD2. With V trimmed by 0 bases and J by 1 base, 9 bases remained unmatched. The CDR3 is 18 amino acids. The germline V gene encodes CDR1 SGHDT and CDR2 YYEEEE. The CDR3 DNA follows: TGTGCCAGCAGCTTGGACGGGATAGCGGGGGGGTATTCCTACGAGCAGTACTTC. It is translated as CASSLDGIAGGYSYEQYF.

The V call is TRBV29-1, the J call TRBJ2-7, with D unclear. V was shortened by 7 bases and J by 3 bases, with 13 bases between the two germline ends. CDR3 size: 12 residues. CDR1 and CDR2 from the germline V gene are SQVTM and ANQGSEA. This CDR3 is CSGSDGSYEQYF. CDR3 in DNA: TGCAGCGGTTCGGACGGCAGCTACGAGCAGTACTTC.

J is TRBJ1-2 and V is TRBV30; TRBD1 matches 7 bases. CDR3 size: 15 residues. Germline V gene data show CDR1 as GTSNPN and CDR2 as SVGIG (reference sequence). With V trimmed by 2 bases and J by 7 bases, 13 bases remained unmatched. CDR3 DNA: TGTGCCTGGAGTCCGACCCAGACAGGGTTGAGTGGCTACACCTTC. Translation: CAWSPTQTGLSGYTF.

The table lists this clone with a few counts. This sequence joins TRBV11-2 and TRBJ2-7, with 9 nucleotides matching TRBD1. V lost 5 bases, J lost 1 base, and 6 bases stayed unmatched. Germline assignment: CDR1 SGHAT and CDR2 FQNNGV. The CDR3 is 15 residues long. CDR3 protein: CASSVTGGSSYEQYF. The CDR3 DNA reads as TGTGCCAGCAGCGTTACAGGGGGCTCATCCTACGAGCAGTACTTC. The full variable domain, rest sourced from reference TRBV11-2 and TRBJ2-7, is EAGVAQSPRYKIIEKRQSVAFWCNPISGHATLYWYQQILGQGPKLLIQFQNNGVVDDSQLPKDRFSAERLKGVDSTLKIQPAKLEDSAVYLCASSVTGGSSYEQYFGPGTRLTVT.

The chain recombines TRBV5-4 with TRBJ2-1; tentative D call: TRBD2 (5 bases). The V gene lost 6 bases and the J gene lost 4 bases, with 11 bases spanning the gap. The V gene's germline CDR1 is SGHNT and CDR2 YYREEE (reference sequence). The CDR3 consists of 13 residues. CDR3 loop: CASNKDSYNEQFF. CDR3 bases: TGTGCCAGCAACAAGGACTCATACAATGAGCAGTTCTTC. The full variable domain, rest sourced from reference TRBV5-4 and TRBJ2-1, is ETGVTQSPTHLIKTRGQQVTLRCSSQSGHNTVSWYQQALGQGPQFIFQYYREEENGRGNFPPRFSGLQFPNYSSELNVNALELDDSALYLCASNKDSYNEQFFGPGTRLTVL.